This record concerns one T cell receptor beta chain sequence. Its specificity is unknown. The record originates from a study of cytomegalovirus exposure and HLA in healthy donors. General study findings and limits: A missense DCLRE1C variant was associated with V- and J-gene trimming of TCR beta chains in a later analysis, and an independent cohort replicated the association. Overall, around 160 TCR beta chains were annotated as cytomegalovirus-associated. Follow-up analysis found HLA locus-dependent TCR association rates, highest for DRB1 and lowest for HLA-C.

13 Jbeta primers and 60 Vbeta primers were used for the PCR. Clones were sequenced by immunoSEQ multiplex PCR, and TCRdb holds only the in-frame ones, with some missing. Of about 86,000 clones in the sample, around 75% were seen once. Trimming took 6 bases from V and 2 from J; bases not matched to a gene: 7. The CDR3 runs 15 residues. The germline V gene encodes CDR1 MNHNY and CDR2 SVGAGI (reference sequence). This chain connects TRBV6-6 to TRBJ1-5; 7 bases align to TRBD1. The sequencing input was PBMCs. The sequence came from a woman aged 40 to 49 in good health and CMV-seropositive. The CDR3 DNA reads TGTGCCAGCAGGGAAACAGGGGATGGCAATCAGCCCCAGCATTTT. This sequence encodes CASRETGDGNQPQHF.